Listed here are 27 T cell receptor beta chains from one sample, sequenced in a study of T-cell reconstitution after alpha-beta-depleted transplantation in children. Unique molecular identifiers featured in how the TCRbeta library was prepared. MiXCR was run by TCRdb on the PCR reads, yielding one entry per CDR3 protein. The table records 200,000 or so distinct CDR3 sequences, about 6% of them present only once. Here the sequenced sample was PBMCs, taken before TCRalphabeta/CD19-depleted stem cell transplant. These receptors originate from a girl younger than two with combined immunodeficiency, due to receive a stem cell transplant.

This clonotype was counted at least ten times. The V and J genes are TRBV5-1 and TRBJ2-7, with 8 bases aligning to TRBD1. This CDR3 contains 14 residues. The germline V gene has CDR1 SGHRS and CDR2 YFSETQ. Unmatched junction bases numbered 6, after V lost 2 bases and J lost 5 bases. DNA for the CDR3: TGCGCCAGCAGCTTCCCGGACAGGGCGGACGAGCAGTACTTC. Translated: CASSFPDRADEQYF.

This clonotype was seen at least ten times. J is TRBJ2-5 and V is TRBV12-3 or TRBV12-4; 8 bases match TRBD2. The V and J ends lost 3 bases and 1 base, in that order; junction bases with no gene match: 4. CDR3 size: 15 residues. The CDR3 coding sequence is TGTGCCAGCAGTTTGAGGACTAGCCCCCAAGAGACCCAGTACTTC. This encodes CASSLRTSPQETQYF.

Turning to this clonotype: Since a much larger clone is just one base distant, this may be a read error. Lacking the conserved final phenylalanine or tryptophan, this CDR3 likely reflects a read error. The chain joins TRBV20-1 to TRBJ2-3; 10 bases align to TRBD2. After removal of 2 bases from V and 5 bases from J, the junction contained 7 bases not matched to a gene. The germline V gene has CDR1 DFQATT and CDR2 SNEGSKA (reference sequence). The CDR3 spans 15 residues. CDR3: CSARSGRAFEDTQYY. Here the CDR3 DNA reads TGCAGTGCTAGAAGCGGGAGGGCTTTTGAAGATACGCAGTATTAT.

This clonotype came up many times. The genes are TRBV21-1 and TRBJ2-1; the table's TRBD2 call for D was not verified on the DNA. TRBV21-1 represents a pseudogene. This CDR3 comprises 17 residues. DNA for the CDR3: TGTGCCAGCAGCATCGTAGGGCCTAGGCGCTCTTACAATGAGCAGTTCTTC. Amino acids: CASSIVGPRRSYNEQFF.

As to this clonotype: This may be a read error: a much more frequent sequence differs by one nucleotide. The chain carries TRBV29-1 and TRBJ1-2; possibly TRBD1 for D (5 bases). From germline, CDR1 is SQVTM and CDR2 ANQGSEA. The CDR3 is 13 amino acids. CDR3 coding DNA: TGCAGCGTTGGAGACAGCCCTAACTATGGCCACACCTTC. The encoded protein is CSVGDSPNYGHTF. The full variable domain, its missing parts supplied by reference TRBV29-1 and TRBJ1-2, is SAVISQKPSRDICQRGTSLTIQCQVDSQVTMMFWYRQQPGQSLTLIATANQGSEATYESGFVIDKFPISRPNLTFSTLTVSNMSPEDSSIYLCSVGDSPNYGHTFGSGTRLTVV.

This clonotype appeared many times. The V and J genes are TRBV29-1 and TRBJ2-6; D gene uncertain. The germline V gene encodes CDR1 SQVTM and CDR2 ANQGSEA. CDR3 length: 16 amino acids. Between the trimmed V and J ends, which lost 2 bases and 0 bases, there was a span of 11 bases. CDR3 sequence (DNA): TGCAGCGTTGAACAGCAGGTAGCCTCTGGGGCCAACGTCCTGACTTTC. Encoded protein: CSVEQQVASGANVLTF. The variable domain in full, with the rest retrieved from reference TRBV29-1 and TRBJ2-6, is SAVISQKPSRDICQRGTSLTIQCQVDSQVTMMFWYRQQPGQSLTLIATANQGSEATYESGFVIDKFPISRPNLTFSTLTVSNMSPEDSSIYLCSVEQQVASGANVLTFGAGSRLTVL.

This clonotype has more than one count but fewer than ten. CDR3: CASSQEQSNEQFF. The CDR3 DNA is TGTGCCAGCAGCCAAGAACAGTCCAATGAGCAGTTCTTC. This chain uses TRBV4-2 with TRBJ2-1; D ambiguous. CDR3 length: 13 residues. Germline-derived CDR1 and CDR2 are LGHNA and YNFKEQ. V was trimmed by 0 bases and J by 6 bases, leaving 6 bases between them.

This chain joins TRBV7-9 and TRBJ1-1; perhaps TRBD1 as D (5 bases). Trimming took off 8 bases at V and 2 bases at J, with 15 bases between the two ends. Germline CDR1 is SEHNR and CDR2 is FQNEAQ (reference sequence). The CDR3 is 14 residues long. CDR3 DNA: TGTGCCAGCGAGAACTGGGGCAGTAACACTGAAGCTTTCTTT. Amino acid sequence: CASENWGSNTEAFF.

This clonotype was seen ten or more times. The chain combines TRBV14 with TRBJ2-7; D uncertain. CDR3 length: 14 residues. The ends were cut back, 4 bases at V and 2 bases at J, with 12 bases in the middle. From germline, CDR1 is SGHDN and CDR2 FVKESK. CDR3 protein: CASSLMGQAYEQYF. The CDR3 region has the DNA TGTGCCAGCAGCCTTATGGGCCAAGCCTACGAGCAGTACTTC.

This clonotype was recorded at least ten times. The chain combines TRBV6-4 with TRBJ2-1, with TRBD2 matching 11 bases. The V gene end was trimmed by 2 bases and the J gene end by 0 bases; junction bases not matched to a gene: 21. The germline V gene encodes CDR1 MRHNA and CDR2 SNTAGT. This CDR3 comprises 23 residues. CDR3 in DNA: TGTGCCAGCAGTGACCTACTAGCGGGAGTAGCGCCCTTCTCCCATAGCTCCTACAATGAGCAGTTCTTC. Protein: CASSDLLAGVAPFSHSSYNEQFF.

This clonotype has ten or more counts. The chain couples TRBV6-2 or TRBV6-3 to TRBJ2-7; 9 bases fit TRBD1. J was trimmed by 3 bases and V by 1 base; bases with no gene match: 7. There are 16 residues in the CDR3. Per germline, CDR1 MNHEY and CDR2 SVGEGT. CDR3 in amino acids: CASSYYTGQGGYEQYF. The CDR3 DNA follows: TGTGCCAGCAGTTACTATACGGGACAGGGAGGCTACGAGCAGTACTTC.

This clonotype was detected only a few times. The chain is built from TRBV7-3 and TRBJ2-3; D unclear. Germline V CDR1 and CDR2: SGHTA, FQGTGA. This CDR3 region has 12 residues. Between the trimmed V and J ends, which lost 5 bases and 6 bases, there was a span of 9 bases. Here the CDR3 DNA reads TGTGCCAGCAGCAACCGGGTGGATACGCAGTATTTT. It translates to CASSNRVDTQYF.

The CDR3 protein is CASSPTGIYEQYF. The CDR3 DNA sequence: TGTGCCAGCAGCCCAACAGGGATCTACGAGCAGTACTTC. The rearrangement joins TRBV7-6 to TRBJ2-7, with D perhaps TRBD1 (6 bases). The CDR3 has 13 residues. Trimming pared 5 bases from V and 3 bases from J, leaving 11 bases between. Germline CDR1 is SGHVS and CDR2 is FNYEAQ.

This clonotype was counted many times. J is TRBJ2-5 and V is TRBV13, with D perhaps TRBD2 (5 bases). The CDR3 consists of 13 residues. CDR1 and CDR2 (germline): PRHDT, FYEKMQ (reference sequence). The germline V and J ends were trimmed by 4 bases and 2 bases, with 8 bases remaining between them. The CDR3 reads CASSSEGQETQYF. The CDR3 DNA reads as TGTGCCAGCAGCTCAGAGGGACAAGAGACCCAGTACTTC.

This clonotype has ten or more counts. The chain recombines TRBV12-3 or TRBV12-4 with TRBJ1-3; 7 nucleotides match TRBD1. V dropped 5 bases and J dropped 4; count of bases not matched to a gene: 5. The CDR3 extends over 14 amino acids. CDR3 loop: CASSPGTAGNTIYF. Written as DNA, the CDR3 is TGTGCCAGCAGTCCCGGGACAGCCGGAAACACCATATATTTT.

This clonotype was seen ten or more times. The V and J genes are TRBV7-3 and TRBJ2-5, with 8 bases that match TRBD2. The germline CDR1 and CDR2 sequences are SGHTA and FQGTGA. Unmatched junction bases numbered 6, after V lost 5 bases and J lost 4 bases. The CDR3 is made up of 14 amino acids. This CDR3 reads CASSPTAGGETQYF. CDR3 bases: TGTGCCAGCAGCCCCACGGCGGGGGGAGAGACCCAGTACTTC.

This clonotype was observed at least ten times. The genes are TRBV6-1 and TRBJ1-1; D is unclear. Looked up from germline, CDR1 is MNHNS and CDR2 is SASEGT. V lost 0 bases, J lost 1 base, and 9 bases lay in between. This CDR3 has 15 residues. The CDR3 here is CASSEALLGNTEAFF. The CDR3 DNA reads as TGTGCCAGCAGTGAAGCCTTACTAGGGAACACTGAAGCTTTCTTT.

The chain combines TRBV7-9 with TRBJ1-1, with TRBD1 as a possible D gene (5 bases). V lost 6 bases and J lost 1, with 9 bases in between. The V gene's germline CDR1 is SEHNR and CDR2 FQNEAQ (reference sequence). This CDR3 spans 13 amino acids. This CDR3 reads CASRFDRNTEAFF. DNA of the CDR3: TGTGCCAGCAGATTCGACAGGAACACTGAAGCTTTCTTT.

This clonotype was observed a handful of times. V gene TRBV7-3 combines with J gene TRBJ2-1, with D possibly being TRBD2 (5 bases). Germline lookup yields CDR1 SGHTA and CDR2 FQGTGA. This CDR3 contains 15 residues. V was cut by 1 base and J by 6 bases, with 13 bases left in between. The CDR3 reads CASSLSPGLANEQFF. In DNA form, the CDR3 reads TGTGCCAGCAGCTTAAGTCCCGGGCTAGCCAATGAGCAGTTCTTC. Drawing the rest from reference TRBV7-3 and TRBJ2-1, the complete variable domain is GAGVSQTPSNKVTEKGKYVELRCDPISGHTALYWYRQSLGQGPEFLIYFQGTGAADDSGLPNDRFFAVRPEGSVSTLKIQRTERGDSAVYLCASSLSPGLANEQFFGPGTRLTVL.

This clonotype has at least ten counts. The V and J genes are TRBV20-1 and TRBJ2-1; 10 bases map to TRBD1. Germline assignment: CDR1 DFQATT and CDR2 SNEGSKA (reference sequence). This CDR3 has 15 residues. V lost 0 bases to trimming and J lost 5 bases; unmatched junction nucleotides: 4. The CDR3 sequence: CSARDPGQGDNEQFF. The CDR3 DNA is TGCAGTGCTAGAGATCCCGGACAGGGGGACAATGAGCAGTTCTTC.

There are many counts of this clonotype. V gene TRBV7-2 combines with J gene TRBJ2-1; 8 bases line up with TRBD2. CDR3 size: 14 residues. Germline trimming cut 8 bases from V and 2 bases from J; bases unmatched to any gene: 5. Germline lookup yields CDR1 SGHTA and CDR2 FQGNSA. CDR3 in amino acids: CASDRGGTYNEQFF. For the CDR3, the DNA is TGTGCCAGCGATCGGGGGGGAACCTACAATGAGCAGTTCTTC.

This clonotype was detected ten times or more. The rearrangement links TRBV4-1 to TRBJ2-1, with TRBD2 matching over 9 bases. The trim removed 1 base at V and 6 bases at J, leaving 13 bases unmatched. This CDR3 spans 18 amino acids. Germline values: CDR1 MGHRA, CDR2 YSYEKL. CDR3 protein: CASSQGGSRGGAGNEQFF. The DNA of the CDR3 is TGCGCCAGCAGCCAAGGCGGGTCGCGCGGGGGGGCAGGCAATGAGCAGTTCTTC.

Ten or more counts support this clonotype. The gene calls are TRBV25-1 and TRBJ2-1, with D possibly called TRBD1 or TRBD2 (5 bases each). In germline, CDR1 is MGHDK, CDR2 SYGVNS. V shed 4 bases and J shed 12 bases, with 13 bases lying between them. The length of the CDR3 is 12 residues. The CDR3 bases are TGTGCCAGCAGTGGGGACCTCCAGGGGCAGTTCTTC. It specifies CASSGDLQGQFF.

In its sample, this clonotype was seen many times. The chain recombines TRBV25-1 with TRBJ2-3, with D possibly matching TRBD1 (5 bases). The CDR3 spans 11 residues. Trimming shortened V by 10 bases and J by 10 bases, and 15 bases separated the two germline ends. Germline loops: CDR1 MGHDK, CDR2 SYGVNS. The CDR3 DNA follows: TGTGCCACCCCGGACCCACAGGCGCAGTATTTT. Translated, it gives CATPDPQAQYF.

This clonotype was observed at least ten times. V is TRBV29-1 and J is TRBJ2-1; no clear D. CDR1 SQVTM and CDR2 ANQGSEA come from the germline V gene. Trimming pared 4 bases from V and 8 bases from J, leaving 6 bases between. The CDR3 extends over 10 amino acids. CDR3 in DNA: TGCAGCGTTGGCGTCCATGAGCAGTTCTTC. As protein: CSVGVHEQFF.

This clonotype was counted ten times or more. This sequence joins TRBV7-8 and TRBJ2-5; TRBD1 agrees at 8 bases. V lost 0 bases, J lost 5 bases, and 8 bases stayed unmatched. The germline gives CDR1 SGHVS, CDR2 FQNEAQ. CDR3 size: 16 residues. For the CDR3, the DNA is TGTGCCAGCAGCTTAGCAAGGACAGGGTTAAGTGAGACCCAGTACTTC. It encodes CASSLARTGLSETQYF.

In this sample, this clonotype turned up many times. CDR3 nucleotides: TGCAGTGCTAGACTACTAGCGGGAGTCGCCGAGCAGTACTTC. It translates to CSARLLAGVAEQYF. This chain links TRBV20-1 with TRBJ2-7; 11 positions agree with TRBD2. CDR3 size: 14 residues. V lost 2 bases to trimming and J lost 6 bases; unmatched junction nucleotides: 6. Germline V CDR1 and CDR2: DFQATT, SNEGSKA (reference sequence).